The clone carrying this T cell receptor beta chain was counted a few times. TCRdb redid the calling of the RT-PCR reads with MiXCR, one entry per CDR3 protein. This sample yields approximately 410,000 distinct CDR3 sequences, of which more than 15% are seen a single time; roughly 7.2% belongs to the top ten. The source of the sample is a study of patients and donors after allogeneic stem cell transplantation. Trimming took 8 bases from V and 0 from J, leaving 17 bases between them. The CDR3 spans 16 residues. Sequencing was carried out using blood, either unsorted or a sorted T cell fraction (not recorded which). The sequence was collected from a human donor who was either an allogeneic HSCT recipient or a stem cell or donor lymphocyte infusion donor (not recorded which). It is not recorded whose cells these are; they may come from a transplant donor. The V call is TRBV12-3 or TRBV12-4, the J call TRBJ1-5, with a weak D call TRBD1 (5 bases). In DNA, the CDR3 is TGTGCCAGCCTATACTCCGGGACGAGTAGCAATCAGCCCCAGCATTTT. This translates into CASLYSGTSSNQPQHF.